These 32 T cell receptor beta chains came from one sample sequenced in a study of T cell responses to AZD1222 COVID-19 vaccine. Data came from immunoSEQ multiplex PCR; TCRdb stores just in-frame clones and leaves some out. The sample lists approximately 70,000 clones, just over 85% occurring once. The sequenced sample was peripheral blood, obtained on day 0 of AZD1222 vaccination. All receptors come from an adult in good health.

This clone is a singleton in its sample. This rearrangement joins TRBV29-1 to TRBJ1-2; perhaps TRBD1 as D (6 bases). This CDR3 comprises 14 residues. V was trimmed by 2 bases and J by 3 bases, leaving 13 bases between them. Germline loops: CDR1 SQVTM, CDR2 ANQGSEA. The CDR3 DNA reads TGCAGCGTTGAACGGGACACGAGGGACTATGGCTACACCTTC. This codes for CSVERDTRDYGYTF.

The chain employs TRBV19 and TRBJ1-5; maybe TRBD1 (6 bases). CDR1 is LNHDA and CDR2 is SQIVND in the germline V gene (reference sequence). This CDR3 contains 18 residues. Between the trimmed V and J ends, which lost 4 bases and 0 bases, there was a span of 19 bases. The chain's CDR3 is CASSRGGTSTSSNQPQHF. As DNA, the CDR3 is TGTGCCAGTAGTAGGGGCGGGACATCAACCTCTAGCAATCAGCCCCAGCATTTT.

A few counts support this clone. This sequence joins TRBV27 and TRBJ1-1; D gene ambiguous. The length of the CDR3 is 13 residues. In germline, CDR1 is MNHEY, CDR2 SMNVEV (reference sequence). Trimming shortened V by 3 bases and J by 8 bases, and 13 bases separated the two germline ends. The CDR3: CASSFFRAGEAFF. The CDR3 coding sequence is TGTGCCAGCAGTTTTTTCCGGGCCGGGGAAGCTTTCTTT.

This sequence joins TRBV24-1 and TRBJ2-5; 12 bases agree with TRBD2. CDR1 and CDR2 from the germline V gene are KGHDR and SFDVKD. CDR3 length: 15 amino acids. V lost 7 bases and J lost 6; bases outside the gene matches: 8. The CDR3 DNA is TGTGCCACCAGCGCCGGGACTAGCGGGTTAAAGACCCAGTACTTC. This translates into CATSAGTSGLKTQYF.

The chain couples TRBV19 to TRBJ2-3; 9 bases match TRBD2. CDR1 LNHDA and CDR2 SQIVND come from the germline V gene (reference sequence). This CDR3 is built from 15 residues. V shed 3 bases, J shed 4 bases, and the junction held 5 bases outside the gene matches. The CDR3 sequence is CASSMRSGRPDTQYF. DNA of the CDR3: TGTGCCAGTAGTATGCGAAGCGGGAGGCCAGATACGCAGTATTTT.

This CDR3 is CATSDYNSPGELFF. The CDR3 region has the DNA TGTGCCACCAGTGATTATAACAGCCCGGGGGAGCTGTTTTTT. The chain has TRBV24-1 and TRBJ2-2; D remains ambiguous. This CDR3 region has 14 residues. V was cut by 2 bases and J by 8 bases, with 11 bases left in between. Germline V lookup: CDR1 KGHDR, CDR2 SFDVKD.

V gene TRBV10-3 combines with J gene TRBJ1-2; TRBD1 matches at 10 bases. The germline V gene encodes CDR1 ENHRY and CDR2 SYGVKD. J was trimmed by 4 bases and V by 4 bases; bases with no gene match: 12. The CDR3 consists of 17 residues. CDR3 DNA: TGTGCCATCAGTGCAGGGACAGGGGTTTCGAAAGGCTATGGCTACACCTTC. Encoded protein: CAISAGTGVSKGYGYTF.

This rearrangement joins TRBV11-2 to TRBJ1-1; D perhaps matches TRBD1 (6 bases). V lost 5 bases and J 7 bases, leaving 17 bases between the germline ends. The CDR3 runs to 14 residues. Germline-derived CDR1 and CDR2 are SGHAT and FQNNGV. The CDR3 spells CASSSYRVVGEAFF. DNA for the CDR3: TGTGCCAGCAGCAGCTACAGGGTAGTGGGTGAAGCTTTCTTT.

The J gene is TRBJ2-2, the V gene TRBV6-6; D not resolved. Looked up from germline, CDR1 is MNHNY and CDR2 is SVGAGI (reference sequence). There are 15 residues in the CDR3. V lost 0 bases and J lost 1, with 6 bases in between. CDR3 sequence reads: CASSYSIRNTGELFF. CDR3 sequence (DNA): TGTGCCAGCAGTTACTCGATCCGGAACACCGGGGAGCTGTTTTTT.

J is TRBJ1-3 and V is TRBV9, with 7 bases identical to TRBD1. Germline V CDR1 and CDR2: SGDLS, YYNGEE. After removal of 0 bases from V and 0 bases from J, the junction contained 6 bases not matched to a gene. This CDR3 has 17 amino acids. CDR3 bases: TGTGCCAGCAGCGTAGGGGGACAGATGACCTCTGGAAACACCATATATTTT. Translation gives CASSVGGQMTSGNTIYF.

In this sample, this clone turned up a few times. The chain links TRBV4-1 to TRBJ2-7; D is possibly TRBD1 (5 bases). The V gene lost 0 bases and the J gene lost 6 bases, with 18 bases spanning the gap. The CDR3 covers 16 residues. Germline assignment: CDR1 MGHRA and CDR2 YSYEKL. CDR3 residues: CASSQESPPSGFEQYF. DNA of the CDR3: TGCGCCAGCAGCCAAGAATCCCCCCCCTCAGGGTTCGAGCAGTACTTC.

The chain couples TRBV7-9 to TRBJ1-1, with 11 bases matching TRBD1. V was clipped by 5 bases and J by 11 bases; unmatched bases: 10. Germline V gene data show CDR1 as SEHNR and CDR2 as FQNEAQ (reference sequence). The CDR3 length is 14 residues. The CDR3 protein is CASSEPGQGVLAFF. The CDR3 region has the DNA TGTGCCAGCAGCGAACCGGGACAGGGGGTTCTGGCTTTCTTT.

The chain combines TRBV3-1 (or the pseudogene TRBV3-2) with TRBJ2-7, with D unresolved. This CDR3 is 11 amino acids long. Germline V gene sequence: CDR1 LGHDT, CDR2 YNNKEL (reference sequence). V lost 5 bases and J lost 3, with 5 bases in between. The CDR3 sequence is CASSASYEQYF. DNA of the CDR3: TGTGCCAGCAGCGCTAGCTACGAGCAGTACTTC.

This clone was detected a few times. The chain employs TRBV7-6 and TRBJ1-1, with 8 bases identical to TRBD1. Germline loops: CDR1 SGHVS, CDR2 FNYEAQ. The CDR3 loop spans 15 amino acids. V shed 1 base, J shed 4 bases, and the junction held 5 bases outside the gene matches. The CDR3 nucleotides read TGTGCCAGCAGCTTAGAAGGACAGGGCCGCACTGAAGCTTTCTTT. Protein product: CASSLEGQGRTEAFF.

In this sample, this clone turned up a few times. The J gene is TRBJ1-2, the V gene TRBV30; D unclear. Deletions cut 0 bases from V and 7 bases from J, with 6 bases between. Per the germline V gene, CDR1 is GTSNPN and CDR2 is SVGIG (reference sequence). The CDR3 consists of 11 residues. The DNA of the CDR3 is TGTGCCTGGAGTGTATCTCCTGGCTACACCTTC. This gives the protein CAWSVSPGYTF.

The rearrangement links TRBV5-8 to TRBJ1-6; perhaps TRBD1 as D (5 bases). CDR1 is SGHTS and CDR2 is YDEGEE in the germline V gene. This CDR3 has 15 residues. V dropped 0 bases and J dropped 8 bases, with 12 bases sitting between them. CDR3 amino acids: CASSLAGKGYSPLHF. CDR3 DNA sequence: TGTGCCAGCAGCTTGGCCGGGAAGGGGTATTCACCCCTCCACTTT.

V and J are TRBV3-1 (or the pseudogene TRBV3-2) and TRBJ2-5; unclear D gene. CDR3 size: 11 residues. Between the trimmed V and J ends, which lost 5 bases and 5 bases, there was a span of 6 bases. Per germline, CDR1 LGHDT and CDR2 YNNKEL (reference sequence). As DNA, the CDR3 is TGTGCCAGCAGCTACGACGAGACCCAGTACTTC. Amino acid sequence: CASSYDETQYF.

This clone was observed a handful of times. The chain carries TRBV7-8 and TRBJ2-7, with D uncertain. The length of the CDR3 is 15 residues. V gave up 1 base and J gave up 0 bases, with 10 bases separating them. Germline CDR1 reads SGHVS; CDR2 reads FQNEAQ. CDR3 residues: CASSLVVGSSYEQYF. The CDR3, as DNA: TGTGCCAGCAGCTTAGTGGTTGGCAGCTCCTACGAGCAGTACTTC.

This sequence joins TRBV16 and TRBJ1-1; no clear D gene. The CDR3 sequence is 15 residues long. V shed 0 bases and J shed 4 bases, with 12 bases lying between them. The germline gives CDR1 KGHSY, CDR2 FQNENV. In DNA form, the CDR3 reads TGTGCCAGCAGCCAATCTAGGGATAGAGTCACTGAAGCTTTCTTT. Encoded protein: CASSQSRDRVTEAFF. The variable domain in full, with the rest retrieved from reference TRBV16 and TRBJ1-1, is GEEVAQTPKHLVRGEGQKAKLYCAPIKGHSYVFWYQQVLKNEFKFLISFQNENVFDETGMPKERFSAKCLPNSPCSLEIQATKLEDSAVYFCASSQSRDRVTEAFFGQGTRLTVV.

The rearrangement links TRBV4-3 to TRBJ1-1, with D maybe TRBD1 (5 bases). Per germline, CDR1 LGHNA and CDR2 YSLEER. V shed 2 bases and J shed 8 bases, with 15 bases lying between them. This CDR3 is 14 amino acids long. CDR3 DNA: TGCGCCAGCAGCCAAAACAACCGGGACCTAGAAGCTTTCTTT. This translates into CASSQNNRDLEAFF.

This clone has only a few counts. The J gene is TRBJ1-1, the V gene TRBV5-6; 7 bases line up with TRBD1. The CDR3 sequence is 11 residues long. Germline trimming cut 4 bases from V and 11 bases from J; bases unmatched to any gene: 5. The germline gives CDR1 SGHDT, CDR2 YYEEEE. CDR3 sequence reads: CASSHQGEAFF. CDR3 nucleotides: TGTGCCAGCAGCCACCAGGGGGAGGCTTTCTTT.

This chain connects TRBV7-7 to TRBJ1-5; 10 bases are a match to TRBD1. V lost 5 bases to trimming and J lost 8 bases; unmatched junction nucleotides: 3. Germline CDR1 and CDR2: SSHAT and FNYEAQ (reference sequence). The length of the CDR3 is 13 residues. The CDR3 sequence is CASSDGTGEPQHF. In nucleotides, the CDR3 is TGTGCCAGCAGCGATGGGACAGGGGAGCCCCAGCATTTT.

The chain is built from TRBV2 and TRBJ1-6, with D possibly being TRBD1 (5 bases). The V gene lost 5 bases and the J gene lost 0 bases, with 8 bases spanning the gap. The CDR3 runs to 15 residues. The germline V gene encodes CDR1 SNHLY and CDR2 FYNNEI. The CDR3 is CASSTGSSYNSPLHF. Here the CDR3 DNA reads TGTGCCAGCAGTACAGGAAGCTCCTATAATTCACCCCTCCACTTT.

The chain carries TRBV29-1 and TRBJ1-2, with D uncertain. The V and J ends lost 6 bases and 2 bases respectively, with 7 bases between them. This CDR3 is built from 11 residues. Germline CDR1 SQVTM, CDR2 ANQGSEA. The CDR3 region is CSVDGNYGYTF. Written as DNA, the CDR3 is TGCAGCGTCGACGGGAACTATGGCTACACCTTC.

In DNA, the CDR3 is TGTGCCAGCAGCTTTTCATTGGGGGGGCTCGGCACCGGGGAGCTGTTTTTT. Amino acids: CASSFSLGGLGTGELFF. The rearrangement joins TRBV7-6 to TRBJ2-2, with D possibly being TRBD2 (7 bases). The V gene lost 3 bases and the J gene lost 4 bases, with 18 bases spanning the gap. The CDR3 extends over 17 amino acids. Germline V gene lookup returns CDR1 SGHVS and CDR2 FNYEAQ.

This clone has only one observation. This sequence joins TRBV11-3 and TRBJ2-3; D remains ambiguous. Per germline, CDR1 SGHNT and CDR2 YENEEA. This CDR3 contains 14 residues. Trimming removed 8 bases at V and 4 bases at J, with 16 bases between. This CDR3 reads CASGRGDGADTQYF. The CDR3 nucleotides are TGTGCCAGCGGTAGAGGAGATGGGGCAGATACGCAGTATTTT.

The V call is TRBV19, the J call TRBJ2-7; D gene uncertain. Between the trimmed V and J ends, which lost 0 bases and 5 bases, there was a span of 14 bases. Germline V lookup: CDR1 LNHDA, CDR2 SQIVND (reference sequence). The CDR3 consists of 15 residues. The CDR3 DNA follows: TGTGCCAGTAGTATAGATGTCATTGGGGTCGACGAGCAGTACTTC. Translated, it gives CASSIDVIGVDEQYF.

The CDR3 coding sequence is TGTGCCAGCAGCCCTTCGGGACCGCCAGGAAGAGGCTACACCTTC. Its translation: CASSPSGPPGRGYTF. The genes are TRBV3-1 (or the pseudogene TRBV3-2) and TRBJ1-2; possibly TRBD1 for D (5 bases). Trimming stripped 4 bases from V and 8 bases from J, with 20 bases between. This CDR3 contains 15 residues. CDR1 and CDR2 from the germline V gene are LGHDT and YNNKEL (reference sequence).

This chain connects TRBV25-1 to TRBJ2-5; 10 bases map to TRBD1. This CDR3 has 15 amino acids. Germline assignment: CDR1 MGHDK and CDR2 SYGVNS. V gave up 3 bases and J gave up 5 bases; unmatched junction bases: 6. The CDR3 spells CASSDSTGGLETQYF. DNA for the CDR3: TGTGCCAGCAGTGACTCGACAGGGGGCTTGGAGACCCAGTACTTC.

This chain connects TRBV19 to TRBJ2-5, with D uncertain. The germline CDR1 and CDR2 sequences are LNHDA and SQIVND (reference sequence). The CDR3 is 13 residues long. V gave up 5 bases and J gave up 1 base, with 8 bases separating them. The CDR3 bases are TGTGCCAGTAGTCCAACAGCCCAAGAGACCCAGTACTTC. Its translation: CASSPTAQETQYF. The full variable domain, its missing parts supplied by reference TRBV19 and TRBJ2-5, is DGGITQSPKYLFRKEGQNVTLSCEQNLNHDAMYWYRQDPGQGLRLIYYSQIVNDFQKGDIAEGYSVSREKKESFPLTVTSAQKNPTAFYLCASSPTAQETQYFGPGTRLLVL.

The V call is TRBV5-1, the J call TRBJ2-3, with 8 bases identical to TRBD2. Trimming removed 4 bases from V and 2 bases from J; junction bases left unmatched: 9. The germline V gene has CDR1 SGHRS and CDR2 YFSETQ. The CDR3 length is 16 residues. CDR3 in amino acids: CASSPRTSSYTDTQYF. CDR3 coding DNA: TGCGCCAGCAGCCCGCGGACTAGCAGTTACACAGATACGCAGTATTTT.

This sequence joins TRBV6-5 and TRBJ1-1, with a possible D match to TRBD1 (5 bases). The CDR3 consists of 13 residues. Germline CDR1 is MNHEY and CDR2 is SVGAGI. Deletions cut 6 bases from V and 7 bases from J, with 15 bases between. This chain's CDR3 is CASSDNQGVEAFF. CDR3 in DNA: TGTGCCAGCAGCGATAATCAGGGAGTTGAAGCTTTCTTT.